What follows are 27 T cell receptor beta chains derived from one specimen sequenced in a study of Ad26.COV2.S vaccination and SARS-CoV-2 variants. Measured with immunoSEQ multiplex PCR; TCRdb has only the in-frame clones, and not every one. The sample records about 350,000 clones, 65% to 90% being singletons. Treatment denoted: over 15 received Ad26.COV2.S at low or high dose, single or two shots; about 5 received placebo; per-sample allocation not given. The samples were gathered on day 63 after the first injection of vaccine or placebo. Sequenced material: peripheral blood, taken in a trial of Ad26.COV2.S vaccine versus placebo. The receptor set was obtained from a person aged 18-60 years who received the Ad26.COV2.S COVID-19 vaccine or a placebo.

As to this clone: In the same sample, other DNA sequences code for this CDR3. The V gene is TRBV7-2, the J gene TRBJ2-5; perhaps D is TRBD1 or TRBD2 (5 bases each). V dropped 2 bases and J dropped 5 bases, with 12 bases sitting between them. This CDR3 is 14 amino acids long. From germline, CDR1 is SGHTA and CDR2 FQGNSA. The CDR3, as DNA: TGTGCCAGCAGCTTAAACGGGGCCCGGGAGACCCAGTACTTC. Residues: CASSLNGARETQYF.

This clone was picked up one time. The chain employs TRBV7-3 and TRBJ2-1; TRBD2 is a possible D gene (6 bases). Germline values: CDR1 SGHTA, CDR2 FQGTGA. The CDR3 sequence is 18 residues long. Trimming cost V 3 bases and J 4 bases, with 22 bases left between them. This CDR3 is CASSFTGTSTWAYNEQFF. The CDR3 bases are TGTGCCAGCAGCTTCACGGGCACTAGCACGTGGGCATACAATGAGCAGTTCTTC.

V gene TRBV3-1 (or the pseudogene TRBV3-2) combines with J gene TRBJ1-2; weak D call: TRBD1 (6 bases). The CDR3 contains 14 residues. The germline gives CDR1 LGHDT, CDR2 YNNKEL (reference sequence). V was cut by 4 bases and J by 6 bases, with 15 bases left in between. The CDR3 spells CASSRGGGGDGYTF. The DNA of the CDR3 is TGTGCCAGCAGCCGAGGGGGGGGAGGCGATGGCTACACCTTC.

The chain is built from TRBV6-2 or TRBV6-3 and TRBJ1-4; D is ambiguous. Germline assignment: CDR1 MNHEY and CDR2 SVGEGT. The CDR3 length is 13 residues. Trimming took off 2 bases at V and 5 bases at J, with 6 bases between the two ends. This chain's CDR3 is CASSYRSNEKLFF. The CDR3 DNA is TGTGCCAGCAGTTACCGGTCGAATGAAAAACTGTTTTTT.

The V and J genes are TRBV10-3 and TRBJ2-5, with D uncertain. This CDR3 is built from 14 residues. The V end was cut by 1 base, the J end by 3 bases, with 9 bases between. The germline gives CDR1 ENHRY, CDR2 SYGVKD. CDR3 region: CAISELAIEETQYF. The CDR3 DNA reads as TGTGCCATCAGTGAGTTGGCGATAGAAGAGACCCAGTACTTC.

This clone occurred once. The genes are TRBV27 and TRBJ2-6; D is ambiguous. Germline V CDR1 and CDR2: MNHEY, SMNVEV (reference sequence). Trimming took off 2 bases at V and 4 bases at J, with 6 bases between the two ends. The CDR3 extends over 14 amino acids. The CDR3, as DNA: TGTGCCAGCAGTTTAATGCCAGGGGCCAACGTCCTGACTTTC. Translating it yields CASSLMPGANVLTF. The full variable domain, rest sourced from reference TRBV27 and TRBJ2-6, is EAQVTQNPRYLITVTGKKLTVTCSQNMNHEYMSWYRQDPGLGLRQIYYSMNVEVTDKGDVPEGYKVSRKEKRNFPLILESPSPNQTSLYFCASSLMPGANVLTFGAGSRLTVL.

The rearrangement links TRBV18 to TRBJ1-2; 9 positions agree with TRBD1. J lost 8 bases, V lost 3 bases, and 13 bases had no gene match. Germline CDR1 reads KGHSH; CDR2 reads LQKENI. CDR3 size: 16 residues. CDR3: CASSPTDRGRLGGYTF. As DNA, the CDR3 is TGTGCCAGCTCACCTACGGACAGGGGCCGCCTGGGGGGCTACACCTTC.

The chain joins TRBV23-1 to TRBJ2-7; weak D call: TRBD1 (5 bases). TRBV23-1 is given ORF status, its function remaining uncertain. CDR3 size: 14 residues. The ends were cut back, 1 base at V and 6 bases at J, with 13 bases in the middle. In DNA, the CDR3 is TGCGCCAGCAGTCAATTCACAGGAAGAGGCGAGCAGTACTTC. Encoded protein: CASSQFTGRGEQYF.

The chain uses TRBV7-9 and TRBJ2-7; D not certain. Germline lookup yields CDR1 SEHNR and CDR2 FQNEAQ (reference sequence). V lost 4 bases, J lost 3 bases, and 10 bases lay in between. The CDR3 is made up of 13 amino acids. The CDR3 region is CASSSSSGYEQYF. The CDR3 DNA sequence: TGTGCCAGCAGCTCTTCCTCTGGCTACGAGCAGTACTTC.

This chain connects TRBV2 to TRBJ2-1; 9 bases align to TRBD2. Germline CDR1 is SNHLY and CDR2 is FYNNEI. The J segment lost 7 bases and the V segment lost 5 bases, leaving 6 bases of the junction unmatched. The CDR3 totals 14 residues. The CDR3 region is CASSRISGRNEQFF. The CDR3 region has the DNA TGTGCCAGCAGTCGGATCAGCGGGAGGAATGAGCAGTTCTTC.

This clone has a single count. The chain has TRBV19 and TRBJ1-2, with TRBD1 identical over 10 bases. Germline CDR1 and CDR2: LNHDA and SQIVND (reference sequence). The J segment lost 8 bases and the V segment lost 3 bases, leaving 9 bases of the junction unmatched. CDR3 length: 15 amino acids. CDR3: CASSMWDRGKGGYTF. In nucleotides, the CDR3 is TGTGCCAGTAGTATGTGGGACAGGGGAAAGGGCGGCTACACCTTC.

The genes are TRBV29-1 and TRBJ2-1, with 8 bases fitting TRBD2. Germline CDR1 reads SQVTM; CDR2 reads ANQGSEA. CDR3 length: 17 amino acids. The V segment lost 5 bases and the J segment 4 bases; nucleotides outside the gene matches: 16. CDR3 sequence (DNA): TGCAGCGTTTTCAACGGGGGGGAGCCAGCGGATTACAATGAGCAGTTCTTC. This gives the protein CSVFNGGEPADYNEQFF.

This chain joins TRBV5-1 and TRBJ1-1, with TRBD1 as a possible D gene (5 bases). The CDR3 consists of 13 residues. CDR1 is SGHRS, CDR2 YFSETQ, per germline. V was shortened by 1 base and J by 10 bases, with 14 bases between the two germline ends. CDR3: CASSLRGDQGAFF. For the CDR3, the DNA is TGCGCCAGCAGCTTGCGAGGGGATCAAGGAGCTTTCTTT.

The CDR3 region is CASSLGGGYGYTF. The CDR3 nucleotides are TGTGCCAGCAGTTTGGGGGGCGGATATGGCTACACCTTC. The chain recombines TRBV27 with TRBJ1-2; D possibly corresponds to TRBD1 (6 bases). The CDR3 has 13 residues. Trimming took off 3 bases at V and 5 bases at J, with 10 bases between the two ends. The germline V gene has CDR1 MNHEY and CDR2 SMNVEV (reference sequence).

A few counts support this clone. The gene calls are TRBV5-1 and TRBJ2-2; D might be TRBD1 (6 bases). There are 14 residues in the CDR3. Trimming cost V 4 bases and J 4 bases, with 11 bases left between them. Germline CDR1 and CDR2: SGHRS and YFSETQ. The CDR3 reads CASSVTGGTGELFF. CDR3 sequence (DNA): TGCGCCAGCAGCGTGACAGGTGGCACCGGGGAGCTGTTTTTT.

This chain links TRBV18 with TRBJ1-1, with D possibly matching TRBD1 (5 bases). Germline V gene data show CDR1 as KGHSH and CDR2 as LQKENI. Deletions cut 4 bases from V and 2 bases from J, with 17 bases between. The CDR3 contains 16 residues. The CDR3 loop reads CASSLSEVQGNTEAFF. CDR3 DNA: TGTGCCAGCTCACTTTCCGAGGTCCAGGGAAACACTGAAGCTTTCTTT.

V and J are TRBV4-1 and TRBJ2-5; D gene ambiguous. The CDR3 length is 14 residues. Germline CDR1 is MGHRA and CDR2 is YSYEKL. V lost 3 bases, J lost 0 bases, and 8 bases lay in between. This CDR3 reads CASSHAGDQETQYF. CDR3 DNA: TGCGCCAGCAGCCATGCAGGTGACCAAGAGACCCAGTACTTC.

V gene TRBV15 combines with J gene TRBJ2-7, with a weak D call TRBD2 (5 bases). The CDR3 loop spans 13 amino acids. V was cut by 0 bases and J by 5 bases, with 8 bases left in between. Per germline, CDR1 LNHNV and CDR2 YYDKDF (reference sequence). DNA of the CDR3: TGTGCCACCAGCAGAGATGTCGGGAACGAGCAGTACTTC. Translated, it gives CATSRDVGNEQYF. The entire variable domain, with the rest obtained from reference TRBV15 and TRBJ2-7, is as follows: DAMVIQNPRYQVTQFGKPVTLSCSQTLNHNVMYWYQQKSSQAPKLLFHYYDKDFNNEADTPDNFQSRRPNTSFCFLDIRSPGLGDTAMYLCATSRDVGNEQYFGPGTRLTVT.

The gene calls are TRBV27 and TRBJ2-7, with 10 bases matching TRBD1. CDR3 length equals 15 residues. Germline CDR1 and CDR2: MNHEY and SMNVEV (reference sequence). V lost 5 bases and J lost 4; bases outside the gene matches: 8. As DNA, the CDR3 is TGTGCCAGCAGTACTCCGGGACAGGGGAGGTACGAGCAGTACTTC. Its protein product is CASSTPGQGRYEQYF.

This chain uses TRBV27 with TRBJ2-7, with D possibly TRBD1 on 7 matching bases. The V gene's germline CDR1 is MNHEY and CDR2 SMNVEV (reference sequence). V lost 5 bases to trimming and J lost 2 bases, with 13 bases between them. The CDR3 has 14 amino acids. Here the CDR3 reads CASSIQGGPYEQYF. CDR3 bases: TGTGCCAGCAGTATCCAGGGGGGACCCTACGAGCAGTACTTC.

The chain links TRBV23-1 to TRBJ2-7; the D gene is possibly TRBD2 (6 bases). TRBV23-1 is an open reading frame whose function is uncertain. The V end lost 7 bases, the J end lost 9 bases, and 34 bases lay between the germline ends. CDR3 length: 18 residues. The CDR3 DNA sequence: TGCGCCAGCATCCGCGCACTTGGCGGGGCGGGTCCCCCCCATGGGCAGTACTTC. It specifies CASIRALGGAGPPHGQYF.

The rearrangement joins TRBV7-8 to TRBJ2-1; 7 bases fit TRBD1. The V gene end was trimmed by 1 base and the J gene end by 2 bases; junction bases not matched to a gene: 11. Germline values: CDR1 SGHVS, CDR2 FQNEAQ. The CDR3 totals 18 residues. CDR3 sequence: CASSLVVIGTATYNEQFF. The CDR3 DNA reads TGTGCCAGCAGCTTAGTAGTTATTGGGACAGCGACCTACAATGAGCAGTTCTTC. The whole variable domain, remainder taken from reference TRBV7-8 and TRBJ2-1, is GAGVSQSPRYKVAKRGQDVALRCDPISGHVSLFWYQQALGQGPEFLTYFQNEAQLDKSGLPSDRFFAERPEGSVSTLKIQRTQQEDSAVYLCASSLVVIGTATYNEQFFGPGTRLTVL.

This chain connects TRBV28 to TRBJ2-1; the match to TRBD2 covers 8 bases. CDR1 MDHEN and CDR2 SYDVKM come from the germline V gene. V lost 2 bases and J lost 8; bases outside the gene matches: 11. The CDR3 spans 16 residues. Here the CDR3 reads CASSLVREVGKYEQFF. The CDR3 bases are TGTGCCAGCAGTTTAGTGCGGGAGGTCGGTAAATATGAGCAGTTCTTC.

The CDR3 DNA is TGTGCCAGCAGTTTATGGGGCGGACTCCCGGCTTTCTTT. Protein sequence: CASSLWGGLPAFF. V usage is TRBV28 and J usage is TRBJ1-1, with no clear D. V gave up 0 bases and J gave up 11 bases, with 13 bases separating them. The CDR3 sequence is 13 residues long. Germline CDR1 and CDR2: MDHEN and SYDVKM. The full variable domain, in which reference TRBV28 and TRBJ1-1 provide the parts outside the CDR3, is DVKVTQSSRYLVKRTGEKVFLECVQDMDHENMFWYRQDPGLGLRLIYFSYDVKMKEKGDIPEGYSVSREKKERFSLILESASTNQTSMYLCASSLWGGLPAFFGQGTRLTVV.

This chain joins TRBV29-1 and TRBJ2-7; D not resolved. Trimming left V 7 bases short and J 0 bases short, with 13 bases between. This CDR3 comprises 13 residues. Looked up from germline, CDR1 is SQVTM and CDR2 is ANQGSEA. The CDR3, as DNA: TGCAGCGCCCGAGACATCGCCTCCTACGAGCAGTACTTC. This translates into CSARDIASYEQYF.

This chain uses TRBV27 with TRBJ1-5, with TRBD1 as a possible D gene (5 bases). Germline CDR1 is MNHEY and CDR2 is SMNVEV (reference sequence). Trimming removed 4 bases at V and 0 bases at J, with 13 bases between. The CDR3 runs to 16 residues. The CDR3 DNA follows: TGTGCCAGCAGTTCGGGCTGGGGGGATAGCAATCAGCCCCAGCATTTT. This sequence encodes CASSSGWGDSNQPQHF.

The genes are TRBV5-1 and TRBJ2-7, with 8 bases fitting TRBD1. Germline CDR1 is SGHRS and CDR2 is YFSETQ. The CDR3 spans 15 residues. V lost 0 bases, J lost 5 bases, and 7 bases stayed unmatched. The CDR3 DNA is TGCGCCAGCAGCTTGGATTTGACAGGGGAGAACGAGCAGTACTTC. Translating it yields CASSLDLTGENEQYF.